This T cell receptor (beta chain) is from a study of lymphopenia after photon versus proton radiotherapy (dated by TCRdb to between 2018 and 2021). Study-wide context: In patients with gastrointestinal tumors who developed high-grade lymphopenia, the study compared the immunological effects of photon radiation therapy with those of proton radiation therapy. The goal of the study was to describe how the two radiation modalities differ in their effects on the immune system. The 15 to 25 patients in the cohort had gastrointestinal tumors, were treated with either photon or proton therapy, and subsequently developed lymphopenia.

Study-wide conclusions, independent of this receptor: The survival association was assessed only in patients who died, and better survival with proton therapy was presented by the authors as a possibility rather than a demonstrated result. During treatment, patients who received photon therapy lost naive T cells and TCR diversity and gained effector/memory populations, whereas patients who received proton therapy remained relatively stable. Across the cohort, a larger post-nadir drop in TCR diversity was inversely correlated with overall survival time among patients who died. After the lymphocyte count nadir, oligoclonal expansion, especially of CD8+ Temra cells, was observed in photon-treated repertoires, and the drop in diversity was driven by this expansion.

In regard to this clone: Its recognized antigen is unknown. No much larger clone exists at a distance of one base, and base qualities are not known.

The method was the immunoSEQ multiplex PCR assay. Alongside multiparametric flow cytometry, deep sequencing of rearranged TCR beta loci was used to profile the T cell repertoires. TCRdb re-hosts the immuneACCESS table, in-frame sequences only. Its copies lack some clones; in the studies checked, an unresolved V gene accounts for under half of them, and the cause for the rest is not known. The sample table contains 50,000 to 75,000 clones; only one count was recorded for 70% to 90% of them. The ten biggest clones cover about 2% of the sample. Trimming at the junction amounts to 0 bases on V and 0 bases on J, and the germline ends lie 11 bases apart. Inclusive of the bounding cysteine and phenylalanine, the CDR3 is 16 residues long. Kept here is only the CDR3 DNA, which spans 48 bases and is read in frame from base 1. Taken from the germline V gene, the CDR1 and CDR2 loops are SGHDT and YYEEEE.

This sample comprised peripheral blood, obtained from a patient treated with photon-based radiotherapy. This TCR was sampled from a man aged 35 to 55 with gastric cancer. The V and J segments used are TRBV5-6 and TRBJ2-3; the best D guess is TRBD2, with 5 bases matching. The nucleotides read TGTGCCAGCAGCTTGGTGGTTAGCGCTAGCACAGATACGCAGTATTTT. It is translated as CASSLVVSASTDTQYF.